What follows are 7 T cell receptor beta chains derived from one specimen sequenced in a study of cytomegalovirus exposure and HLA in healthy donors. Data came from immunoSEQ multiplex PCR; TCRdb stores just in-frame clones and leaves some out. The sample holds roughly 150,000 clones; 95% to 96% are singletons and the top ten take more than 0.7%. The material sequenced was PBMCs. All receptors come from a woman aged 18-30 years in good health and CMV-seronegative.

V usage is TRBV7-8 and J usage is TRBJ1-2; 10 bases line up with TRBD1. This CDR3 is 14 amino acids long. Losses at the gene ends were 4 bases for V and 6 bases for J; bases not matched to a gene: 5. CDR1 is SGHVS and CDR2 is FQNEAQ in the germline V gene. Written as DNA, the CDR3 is TGTGCCAGCAGCTCGCGACAGGGGGCCCATGGCTACACCTTC. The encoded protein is CASSSRQGAHGYTF.

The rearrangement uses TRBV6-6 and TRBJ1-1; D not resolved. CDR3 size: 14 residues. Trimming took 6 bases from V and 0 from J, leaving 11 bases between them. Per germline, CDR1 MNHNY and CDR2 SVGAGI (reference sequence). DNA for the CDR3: TGTGCCAGCAGCTCCACCCAGATGAACACTGAAGCTTTCTTT. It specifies CASSSTQMNTEAFF.

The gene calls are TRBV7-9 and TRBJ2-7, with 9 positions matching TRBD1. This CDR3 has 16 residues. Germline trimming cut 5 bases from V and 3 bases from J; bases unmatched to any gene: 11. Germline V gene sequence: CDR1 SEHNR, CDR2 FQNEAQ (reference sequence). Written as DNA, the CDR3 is TGTGCCAGCAGCAAACGCCGGGACAGGGAAATCTACGAGCAGTACTTC. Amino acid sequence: CASSKRRDREIYEQYF.

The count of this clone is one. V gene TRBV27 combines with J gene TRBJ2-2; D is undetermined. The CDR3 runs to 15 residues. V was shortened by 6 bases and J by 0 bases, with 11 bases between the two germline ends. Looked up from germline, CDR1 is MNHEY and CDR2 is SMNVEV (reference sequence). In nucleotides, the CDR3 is TGTGCCAGCAGCTACTTTGGGCCGAACACCGGGGAGCTGTTTTTT. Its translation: CASSYFGPNTGELFF.

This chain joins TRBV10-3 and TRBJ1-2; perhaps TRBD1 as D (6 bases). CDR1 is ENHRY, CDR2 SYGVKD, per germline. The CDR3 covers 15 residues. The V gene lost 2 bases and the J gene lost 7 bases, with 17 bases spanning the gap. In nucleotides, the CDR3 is TGTGCCATCAGTGAGATACTAATTGGGGGCGGTGGCTACACCTTC. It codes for CAISEILIGGGGYTF.

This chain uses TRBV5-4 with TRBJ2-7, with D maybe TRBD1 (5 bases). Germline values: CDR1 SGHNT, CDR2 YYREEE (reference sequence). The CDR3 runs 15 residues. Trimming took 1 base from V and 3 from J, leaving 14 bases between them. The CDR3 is CASSLNQDIFYEQYF. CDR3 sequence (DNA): TGTGCCAGCAGCTTGAATCAGGACATCTTCTACGAGCAGTACTTC.

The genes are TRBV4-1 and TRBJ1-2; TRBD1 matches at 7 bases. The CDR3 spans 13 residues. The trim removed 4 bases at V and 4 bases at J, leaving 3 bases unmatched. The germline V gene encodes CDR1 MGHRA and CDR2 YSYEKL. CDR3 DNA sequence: TGCGCCAGCAGCCTCGGGACAGCCTATGGCTACACCTTC. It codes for CASSLGTAYGYTF.